A selection of T cell receptor beta chains follows, all from one sample in a study of cytomegalovirus exposure and HLA in healthy donors. Measured with immunoSEQ multiplex PCR; TCRdb has only the in-frame clones, and not every one. The data show about 110,000 clones, with around 95% seen just once and 0.65% to 0.7% held by the top ten. Sequencing was carried out using PBMCs. The receptors stem from a young woman in good health and CMV-seronegative. Each CDR3 is given with its conserved first and last residue. Fields, in order: CDR3 protein, D gene, V gene, J gene. A D gene is named only where the DNA matches it firmly.

CDR3 protein: CASSFQGSTYGYTF; D gene: -; V gene: TRBV5-5; J gene: TRBJ1-2
CDR3 protein: CAAAMDRVNEQFF; D gene: TRBD1; V gene: TRBV28; J gene: TRBJ2-1
CDR3 protein: CASSQGGSSGNTIYF; D gene: -; V gene: TRBV4-1; J gene: TRBJ1-3
CDR3 protein: CASSPIDRFYGYTF; D gene: -; V gene: TRBV18; J gene: TRBJ1-2
CDR3 protein: CASSQVSSGGTNTGELFF; D gene: TRBD2; V gene: TRBV4-2; J gene: TRBJ2-2
CDR3 protein: CASSDLRTGGKNTIYF; D gene: TRBD1; V gene: TRBV6-1; J gene: TRBJ1-3
CDR3 protein: CASSLDGSTHTEAFF; D gene: -; V gene: TRBV7-4; J gene: TRBJ1-1
CDR3 protein: CASSLVSGYGNTIYF; D gene: -; V gene: TRBV5-1; J gene: TRBJ1-3
CDR3 protein: CASSEGGFSGNTIYF; D gene: -; V gene: TRBV2; J gene: TRBJ1-3
CDR3 protein: CASSLLVFGTSGGNEQFF; D gene: TRBD2; V gene: TRBV5-1; J gene: TRBJ2-1
CDR3 protein: CASSPVGGGSPLHF; D gene: TRBD1; V gene: TRBV27; J gene: TRBJ1-6
CDR3 protein: CASSPDRMNTEAFF; D gene: -; V gene: TRBV18; J gene: TRBJ1-1
CDR3 protein: CASTGGGKTQYF; D gene: TRBD2; V gene: TRBV6-1; J gene: TRBJ2-5
CDR3 protein: CASSELTGTGEYQPQHF; D gene: TRBD1; V gene: TRBV11-2; J gene: TRBJ1-5
CDR3 protein: CASSQDNWQGVSGANVLTF; D gene: TRBD1; V gene: TRBV4-2; J gene: TRBJ2-6
CDR3 protein: CASSTGTSRTDTQYF; D gene: -; V gene: TRBV6-5; J gene: TRBJ2-3
CDR3 protein: CASSLSGITEAFF; D gene: -; V gene: TRBV5-5; J gene: TRBJ1-1